This TCR beta chain was identified during a study of spatial heterogeneity in lung cancer (dated by TCRdb to between 2018 and 2021). A note on the overall study: Beta-chain transcripts were consistently detected in greater numbers than alpha-chain transcripts, which likely reflected higher beta-chain transcript abundance. Nonsynonymous mutation counts, determined by whole-exome sequencing of tumor tissue, were related to TCR repertoire features. TCR alpha and beta repertoires were quantitatively compared across multiple tumor regions, matched nontumor lung and blood in non-small cell lung cancer. In the raw uncorrected reads, each unique combination of TCR and UMI appeared more than ten times on average. At surgery, both alpha and beta chains were TCR-sequenced in 200 to 250 tumor regions, about 64 matched nontumor lung samples and a few dozen PBMC samples.

Counted from cysteine to phenylalanine, this CDR3 has 14 amino acids. Only the CDR3 part of the read is kept: 42 bases, read in frame from the first base. CDR1 and CDR2 are drawn from the germline V gene (reference sequence): SSHAT, FNYEAQ. Trimmed from V: 8 bases; trimmed from J: 6 bases; junction bases lacking a gene match: 8. Findings and caveats that apply to the study as a whole: Confirming at a functional level the hypothesis that regional TCRs recognize regional mutations was considered to require additional single-cell paired TCR alpha and beta sequencing. Ubiquitous expanded tumor TCRs were detected in blood more often at tumor resection than at routine follow-up.

The method behind the library was 5' RACE. The run used a NextSeq 500. To allow correction of PCR and sequencing errors, the TCR library protocol tagged every TCR cDNA molecule with a unique molecular identifier. Under the source paper's analysis protocol: TCR identification, UMI-based error correction and CDR3 extraction were performed with Decombinator tools. TCRs above a frequency of 2 per 1,000, corresponding to the top 1% of the tumor frequency distribution, were defined as expanded. Each repertoire was subsampled 100 times to 5,000 TCRs, after which Renyi diversity was computed with the R vegan package. CDR3 similarity networks were built from amino acid triplet string-kernel similarity, connecting CDR3s with pairwise similarity above 0.82. Starting from the raw public reads, TCRdb applied fastp trimming at Q25, assembled clones with MiXCR and retained in-frame beta chains. Rows merge per CDR3 protein into single entries with the most common DNA and genes. V and J calls and clone size were set by TCRdb, not the authors. The sample records around 9,800 distinct CDR3 sequences, roughly 6.3% of which are singletons. Roughly 28% of the sample comes from the top ten.

This clonotype was observed many times. No antigen is known for it. No quality values exist for individual bases; no much larger clone is one base distant. This beta chain turned up in a library designed for alpha chains; as an off-target read, its abundance says little. The time point tag for this specimen amounts to: sample taken at primary tumor resection. For TCR sequencing, whole RNA was extracted from tumor and nontumor lung tissue, or from cryopreserved PBMC samples, and no cell sorting was done. Donors were under 95 patients with early-stage, untreated non-small cell lung cancer from the lung TRACERx cohort. A patient was chosen for TCR sequencing only when enough RNA was available from at least two tumor regions.

This clonotype was sampled from a male donor with early-stage non-small cell lung cancer. The chain links TRBV7-7 with TRBJ2-2, and 8 bases in between align with TRBD2. This sample comprised PBMCs, obtained at surgery. The DNA sequence is TGTGCCAGCCGTCCGACGGGGGGGGCCGGGGAGCTGTTTTTT. It codes for CASRPTGGAGELFF.